The text below deals with one T cell receptor beta chain. What this receptor recognizes is not known. No clone much larger than this one lies a single base away; base qualities are absent. This entry comes from a study of blood T cell repertoires in COVID-19 (dated by TCRdb to 2020 to 2021). As for the study more broadly: Collaborator samples came from the United States, Italy and Spain and covered acute and convalescent phases of COVID-19. HLA class I and class II types, where available, came from metadata supplied by the sample provider rather than from assay-based typing. Subjects who had been exposed to COVID-19, were actively infected with it, or had recovered from it provided the deeply sampled blood TCRbeta repertoires that made up the dataset. The repertoires were released in a freely available public database meant as a resource for research on the immune response to SARS-CoV-2. The sample metadata nearly always contained a de-identified subject ID, COVID-19 status, age in years and sex. The samples were drawn from two sources: the first 160 participants of the ongoing ImmuneRACE study, and 950 to 1,500 subjects contributed by 6 global collaborators. The prospective study material was composed of cDNA or gDNA derived from T cells, B-cell-depleted T cells, or PBMCs. Points the paper makes about the study in general: The amount of clinical and demographic metadata varied by source and participant and was provided uncurated.

The CDR3 runs 14 amino acids, cysteine and phenylalanine included. Solely the CDR3 DNA is kept, with 42 bases framed from the first base. From the germline V gene, CDR1 is SGHRS and CDR2 is YFSETQ. V is trimmed back by 4 bases and J by 1 base, and the junction contains 4 bases that no gene match accounts for. The collaborating institutions used their own protocols to collect whole blood in K2EDTA tubes. For TCRbeta analysis, collaborators shipped samples in one of three forms: frozen whole blood, isolated PBMCs, or DNA extracted from either of those sample types. TCRbeta CDR3 regions were amplified from genomic DNA using the immunoSEQ Assay, a bias-controlled multiplex PCR. The study's processing was this. The number of nucleated cells in each sample was estimated by amplification of reference gene primers within the assay. To quantify the absolute abundance of each unique TCRbeta CDR3 rearrangement, sequence reads were collapsed and filtered. Productive Simpson clonality was computed per sample as the square root of Simpson's diversity index over productive rearrangements. Held by TCRdb, this immuneACCESS table contains in-frame sequences only and omits some clones. Under half of the omission traces to an unresolved V gene where checked; the cause of the rest is unknown. V and J calls and clone size are given by that table; D and trimming were obtained from the DNA. The sample profile shows about 160,000 clones; 80% to 85% of them were found once. The ten biggest clones cover roughly 15% of the sample.

The sample comprised peripheral blood. The TCR sequence derives from a man younger than 35 with active or convalescent COVID-19. In this chain, TRBV5-1 is recombined with TRBJ1-1, and 7 bases in between align with TRBD1. The CDR3 in this case is CASSLRDRNTEAFF. The nucleotides are TGCGCCAGCAGCCTAAGGGACAGGAACACTGAAGCTTTCTTT.